This T cell receptor beta chain was recorded in a study of cytomegalovirus exposure and HLA in healthy donors. Study in general: The approximately 120 validation repertoires used the same platform as the 650 to 750 first-cohort repertoires, a later analysis reported. Overall study findings and caveats: Accounts indicate the classifier identified cytomegalovirus status with strong specificity and sensitivity.

Assay: immunoSEQ multiplex PCR; the TCRdb copy retains only in-frame clones and omits some. The table shows a few hundred thousand clones, with roughly 85% occurring only once. Germline loops: CDR1 MNHEY, CDR2 SMNVEV (reference sequence). The V gene lost 2 bases and the J gene lost 4 bases, with 14 bases spanning the gap. The CDR3 is made up of 15 amino acids. Turning to this clone: Antigen unknown.

The genes are TRBV27 and TRBJ2-5; the D gene is possibly TRBD2 (5 bases). The sequencing input was PBMCs. The sequence was obtained from a woman under 30 in good health and CMV-seronegative. The CDR3 DNA follows: TGTGCCAGCAGTTTAGGCGGGCCGGGATCAGAGACCCAGTACTTC. This sequence encodes CASSLGGPGSETQYF.